A selection of T cell receptor beta chains follows, all from one sample in a study of cytomegalovirus exposure and HLA in healthy donors. Only in-frame clones appear in the TCRdb table, and some are missing; sequencing was by immunoSEQ multiplex PCR. The data hold under 150,000 clones, with about 80% observed a single time. The specimen sequenced was PBMCs. These receptors all come from a man aged 25-45 years in good health and CMV-seronegative. Each CDR3 is given with its conserved first and last residue. D genes are given only for firm matches. Clone size is not always given. Where it is, it says once, few, many or a class for expanded clones.

clone_size d_call j_call v_call cdr3_nt cdr3_aa
. . TRBJ2-3 TRBV25-1 TGTGCCAGCAGTGAAGATTTTGGGCAGGTAGGAGATACGCAGTATTTT CASSEDFGQVGDTQYF
. . TRBJ2-7 TRBV30 TGTGCCTGGGATGGGCAGACACACGAGCAGTACTTC CAWDGQTHEQYF
once TRBD2 TRBJ2-7 TRBV19 TGTGCCAGTAGTGCAAGCCCAACTAGCGGTTCCTACGAGCAGTACTTC CASSASPTSGSYEQYF
. . TRBJ2-5 TRBV7-9 TGTGCCAGCAGCTTAGTAGGCAGACTGTACCAAGAGACCCAGTACTTC CASSLVGRLYQETQYF
. . TRBJ2-4 TRBV28 TGTGCCAGCAACACCCCAGCCAAAAACATTCAGTACTTC CASNTPAKNIQYF
. TRBD1 TRBJ2-7 TRBV28 TGTGCCAGCAGTACGACGGACAGGGGGAGGTACGAGCAGTACTTC CASSTTDRGRYEQYF
. TRBD2 TRBJ2-2 TRBV5-4 TGTGCCAGCAGCTTCGGGACTAGCGGGAGAGATAGCGGGGAGCTGTTTTTT CASSFGTSGRDSGELFF
. . TRBJ2-3 TRBV7-9 TGTGCCAGCAGCTTAGATTTGAGAATCGGTACGCAGTATTTT CASSLDLRIGTQYF
few TRBD2 TRBJ2-7 TRBV5-1 TGCGCCATGGACGGCCCCGGGGAGGGAGAGCAGTACTTC CAMDGPGEGEQYF
once TRBD1 TRBJ2-7 TRBV27 TGTGCCAGCAGTAAACTCACCGGGACAGGTTCCTACGAGCAGTACTTC CASSKLTGTGSYEQYF
few . TRBJ1-2 TRBV28 TGTGCCAGCACGCCGTTCATGGGGACTTATGGCTACACCTTC CASTPFMGTYGYTF
. . TRBJ2-1 TRBV27 TGTGCCAGCAGTTCCGGGGATCGCTATGAGCAGTTCTTC CASSSGDRYEQFF
. . TRBJ2-1 TRBV27 TGTGCCAGCAGTCCCGAAACAGTAACCATTAACAATGAGCAGTTCTTC CASSPETVTINNEQFF
. . TRBJ2-3 TRBV7-6 TGTGCCAGCAGCTTAGCGCAGGTAGATACGCAGTATTTT CASSLAQVDTQYF
once . TRBJ2-1 TRBV7-7 TGTGCTAGCAGCTTCGTACTGTACAATGAGCAGTTCTTC CASSFVLYNEQFF
. . TRBJ2-3 TRBV7-8 TGTGCCAGCAGCTTTTGGCCTAGCACAGATACGCAGTATTTT CASSFWPSTDTQYF
. . TRBJ1-1 TRBV7-2 TGTGCCAGCAGCTTTCCGGAAGGGGCGGCTGAAGCTTTCTTT CASSFPEGAAEAFF
. TRBD2 TRBJ2-1 TRBV10-3 TGTGCCATCAGTGAAGGACTAGCGAGCTCCTACAATGAGCAGTTCTTC CAISEGLASSYNEQFF
. TRBD1 TRBJ1-1 TRBV27 TGTGCCACCGGACAGGGTGGCACTGAAGCTTTCTTT CATGQGGTEAFF
. TRBD1 TRBJ2-5 TRBV5-6 TGTGCCAGCAGCTTGGGACAGGGGCTGCAAGAGACCCAGTACTTC CASSLGQGLQETQYF
. TRBD2 TRBJ2-1 TRBV7-9 TGTGCCAGCAGCTGGACTAGCGGGACATACAATGAGCAGTTCTTC CASSWTSGTYNEQFF
few TRBD2 TRBJ2-7 TRBV27 TGTGCCAGCAGTTTTGCTAGCGGGAGAGACTCCTACGAGCAGTACTTC CASSFASGRDSYEQYF
. . TRBJ2-7 TRBV29-1 TGCAGCGTTGAAGGGGGGGACGGTTCGAGCTACGAGCAGTACTTC CSVEGGDGSSYEQYF
. . TRBJ1-2 TRBV19 TGTGCCAGTAGTATAAACAGGGACTATGGCTACACCTTC CASSINRDYGYTF
. . TRBJ2-5 TRBV21-1 TGTGCCAGCAGCAAAGCGCTAGCGGGAGAGACCCAGTACTTC CASSKALAGETQYF
. TRBD2 TRBJ2-7 TRBV28 TGTGCCAGCAGTTCAAGGACTAGCGGGTCAAGTTACGAGCAGTACTTC CASSSRTSGSSYEQYF